These T cell receptor beta chains were read from a single sample in a study of T cell responses to AZD1222 COVID-19 vaccine. Assay used: immunoSEQ multiplex PCR; TCRdb lists only in-frame clones, some missing. The table lists about 76,000 clones, about 83% of them singletons. This material consisted of peripheral blood, taken 28 days after the second dose of the MenACWY control vaccine. The receptors originated from an adult who received the MenACWY meningococcal vaccine as a control. CDR3s include the opening cysteine and the closing phenylalanine or tryptophan. Each record gives: J gene, V gene, D gene, CDR3 length, clone size, CDR3 DNA, CDR3 protein. D genes are given only for firm matches. Clone size is shown for a subset of rows, as once, few, many or a class of expanded clone.

J: TRBJ1-1
V: TRBV19
D: .
length: 14
size: .
DNA: TGTGCCAGTAGTAACCCAGGGCTAATAATTGAAGCTTTCTTT
CDR3: CASSNPGLIIEAFF

J: TRBJ1-1
V: TRBV6-5
D: .
length: 11
size: once
DNA: TGTGCCAGCAGTCGGAACACTGAAGCTTTCTTT
CDR3: CASSRNTEAFF

J: TRBJ2-7
V: TRBV5-5
D: .
length: 15
size: .
DNA: TGTGCCAGCAGCTTGGCCACAGTCCTCCCCTACGAGCAGTACTTC
CDR3: CASSLATVLPYEQYF

J: TRBJ1-1
V: TRBV27
D: .
length: 13
size: .
DNA: TGTGCCAGCAGTCGGGACATCGGCACTGAAGCTTTCTTT
CDR3: CASSRDIGTEAFF

J: TRBJ2-1
V: TRBV2
D: .
length: 13
size: .
DNA: TGTGCCAGCAGTGAAGCTCCATACAATGAGCAGTTCTTC
CDR3: CASSEAPYNEQFF

J: TRBJ1-2
V: TRBV5-6
D: .
length: 16
size: .
DNA: TGTGCCAGCAGCTATACCGGAACAGGGATCTATTATGGCTACACCTTC
CDR3: CASSYTGTGIYYGYTF

J: TRBJ1-1
V: TRBV15
D: .
length: 18
size: .
DNA: TGTGCCACCAGCAGAGGGGGGGCAGGCAGCCTGAAGAACACTGAAGCTTTCTTT
CDR3: CATSRGGAGSLKNTEAFF

J: TRBJ2-2
V: TRBV11-1
D: .
length: 14
size: .
DNA: TGTGCCAGCAGGACTCTCCGCAACACCGGGGAGCTGTTTTTT
CDR3: CASRTLRNTGELFF

J: TRBJ2-2
V: TRBV2
D: TRBD1
length: 16
size: .
DNA: TGTGCCAGCAGTGGATACAGGGGCGAGAACACCGGGGAGCTGTTTTTT
CDR3: CASSGYRGENTGELFF

J: TRBJ2-1
V: TRBV6-1
D: .
length: 14
size: .
DNA: TGTGCCAGCAGTGATCCCATTGGCGGGAATGAGCAGTTCTTC
CDR3: CASSDPIGGNEQFF

J: TRBJ1-1
V: TRBV7-9
D: TRBD1
length: 16
size: few
DNA: TGTGCCAGCAGCTTAGCACGGGGACAGCCAAGGGCTGAAGCTTTCTTT
CDR3: CASSLARGQPRAEAFF

J: TRBJ2-5
V: TRBV3-1/TRBV3-2
D: .
length: 13
size: .
DNA: TGTGCCAGCAGCCTAGGGGCCCATGAGACCCAGTACTTC
CDR3: CASSLGAHETQYF

J: TRBJ2-2
V: TRBV19
D: .
length: 16
size: .
DNA: TGTGCCAGTAGTATGAAGGGGGCCGCGGGGACCGGGGAGCTGTTTTTT
CDR3: CASSMKGAAGTGELFF

J: TRBJ1-6
V: TRBV5-5
D: .
length: 17
size: .
DNA: TGTGCCAGCACCGAATATCCCAAGGGCCCTTCGAGTTCACCCCTCCACTTT
CDR3: CASTEYPKGPSSSPLHF

J: TRBJ1-1
V: TRBV12-3/TRBV12-4
D: .
length: 13
size: .
DNA: TGTGCCAGCAGGGTGAACCTAGGCACTGAAGCTTTCTTT
CDR3: CASRVNLGTEAFF

J: TRBJ2-7
V: TRBV7-6
D: TRBD2
length: 16
size: .
DNA: TGTGCCAGCAGCCCCGGACTAGCGGGCACCACCTACGAGCAGTACTTC
CDR3: CASSPGLAGTTYEQYF

J: TRBJ2-3
V: TRBV5-8
D: .
length: 14
size: .
DNA: TGTGCCGCGGCTTTGTATGGGTCCACAGATACGCAGTATTTT
CDR3: CAAALYGSTDTQYF

J: TRBJ2-7
V: TRBV4-1
D: TRBD1
length: 15
size: .
DNA: TGCGCCAGCAGCTCCATGGGACAGAAAACCTACGAGCAGTACTTC
CDR3: CASSSMGQKTYEQYF

J: TRBJ1-3
V: TRBV7-8
D: TRBD1
length: 14
size: .
DNA: TGTGCCAGCAGCCACAGGGGCTCTGGAAACACCATATATTTT
CDR3: CASSHRGSGNTIYF

J: TRBJ2-1
V: TRBV19
D: .
length: 15
size: .
DNA: TGTGCCAGTAGTATTGGTCCAGGGGGGCACAATGAGCAGTTCTTC
CDR3: CASSIGPGGHNEQFF

J: TRBJ2-7
V: TRBV5-1
D: .
length: 14
size: many
DNA: TGCGCCAGCAGCTTCGAGGGATATTCTTACGAGCAGTACTTC
CDR3: CASSFEGYSYEQYF

J: TRBJ1-5
V: TRBV6-5
D: .
length: 14
size: .
DNA: TGTGCCAGCCACGGACCCGGGGGCAATCAGCCCCAGCATTTT
CDR3: CASHGPGGNQPQHF

J: TRBJ1-2
V: TRBV6-5
D: .
length: 12
size: .
DNA: TGTGCCAGCAAACAGGGCCAAGGCGGCTACACCTTC
CDR3: CASKQGQGGYTF

J: TRBJ2-1
V: TRBV19
D: .
length: 15
size: .
DNA: TGTGCCAGTACCGACCGCCCGGGGCCGTACAATGAGCAGTTCTTC
CDR3: CASTDRPGPYNEQFF

J: TRBJ2-3
V: TRBV14
D: TRBD2
length: 19
size: .
DNA: TGTGCCAGCAGTCGGGGACTAGCGGGGTATCTTACTAGCACAGATACGCAGTATTTT
CDR3: CASSRGLAGYLTSTDTQYF

J: TRBJ2-1
V: TRBV11-2
D: TRBD1
length: 12
size: .
DNA: TGTGCCAGCAGCTTTTGGACAGGCAAGCAGTTCTTC
CDR3: CASSFWTGKQFF

J: TRBJ2-2
V: TRBV7-9
D: TRBD1
length: 15
size: .
DNA: TGTGCCAGCAGCTTAAACAGGGGGCAGGCCGGGGAGCTGTTTTTT
CDR3: CASSLNRGQAGELFF

J: TRBJ1-5
V: TRBV10-3
D: .
length: 13
size: .
DNA: TGTGCCATCAGTGATCAGGGGAGAGAGCCCCAGCATTTT
CDR3: CAISDQGREPQHF

J: TRBJ2-7
V: TRBV15
D: .
length: 12
size: few
DNA: TGTGCCACCAGCAGAGGAGGGGTCGAGCAGTACTTC
CDR3: CATSRGGVEQYF

J: TRBJ1-2
V: TRBV28
D: TRBD1
length: 14
size: .
DNA: TGTGCCAGCAGTCCCGGGACAGGGGGTATTGGCTACACCTTC
CDR3: CASSPGTGGIGYTF

J: TRBJ1-1
V: TRBV28
D: .
length: 12
size: once
DNA: TGTGCCAGCAGTTTCCAGACAGGTGAAGCTTTCTTT
CDR3: CASSFQTGEAFF

J: TRBJ1-1
V: TRBV19
D: .
length: 13
size: .
DNA: TGTGCCAGTAGTATGACCGTGAACACTGAAGCTTTCTTT
CDR3: CASSMTVNTEAFF

J: TRBJ1-1
V: TRBV11-2
D: .
length: 18
size: .
DNA: TGTGCCAGCAGCCCACGGAGGCTACCGGACATGAGGAACACTGAAGCTTTCTTT
CDR3: CASSPRRLPDMRNTEAFF

J: TRBJ2-5
V: TRBV18
D: TRBD2
length: 16
size: .
DNA: TGTGCCAGCTCACCACCGGGACTAGCGGGACAAGAGACCCAGTACTTC
CDR3: CASSPPGLAGQETQYF

J: TRBJ2-3
V: TRBV7-9
D: TRBD2
length: 16
size: .
DNA: TGTGCCAGCAGAGCCCTAGCGGGGGGGCTGTTAGATACGCAGTATTTT
CDR3: CASRALAGGLLDTQYF

J: TRBJ2-1
V: TRBV4-2
D: .
length: 15
size: .
DNA: TGTGCCAGCAGCCAAGATCACGGGGATAACAATGAGCAGTTCTTC
CDR3: CASSQDHGDNNEQFF

J: TRBJ1-1
V: TRBV6-5
D: .
length: 13
size: .
DNA: TGTGCCAGCAGTCTGGGCTTGAACACTGAAGCTTTCTTT
CDR3: CASSLGLNTEAFF

J: TRBJ1-5
V: TRBV28
D: TRBD1
length: 13
size: .
DNA: TGTGCCACCCGAGAGGACAGGGCGCAGCCCCAGCATTTT
CDR3: CATREDRAQPQHF

J: TRBJ2-1
V: TRBV10-3
D: TRBD2
length: 14
size: .
DNA: TGTGCCATCAACCGGGAGGGTAAGACGAATGAGCAGTTCTTC
CDR3: CAINREGKTNEQFF

J: TRBJ2-7
V: TRBV28
D: .
length: 12
size: .
DNA: TGTGCCAGTAGAGGGGGAATTTACGAGCAGTACTTC
CDR3: CASRGGIYEQYF

J: TRBJ2-4
V: TRBV5-1
D: TRBD2
length: 15
size: once
DNA: TGCGCCAGCAGCCCCGGACTAGCGGGAGGGATCATTCAGTACTTC
CDR3: CASSPGLAGGIIQYF

J: TRBJ1-1
V: TRBV6-5
D: TRBD1
length: 13
size: .
DNA: TGTGCCAGCGGAGGGGGCGGAAACACTGAAGCTTTCTTT
CDR3: CASGGGGNTEAFF

J: TRBJ1-2
V: TRBV3-1/TRBV3-2
D: .
length: 15
size: once
DNA: TGTGCCAGCAGCCAAACCAGGGACACCGCCTATGGCTACACCTTC
CDR3: CASSQTRDTAYGYTF

J: TRBJ1-2
V: TRBV27
D: TRBD1
length: 16
size: .
DNA: TGTGCCAGCAGTCCAGCCGCGGACAGGCGGTACTATGGCTACACCTTC
CDR3: CASSPAADRRYYGYTF

J: TRBJ2-3
V: TRBV11-3
D: .
length: 13
size: once
DNA: TGTGCCAGCAGCTTAGTGCCTAGCTATACGCAGTATTTT
CDR3: CASSLVPSYTQYF

J: TRBJ2-2
V: TRBV7-2
D: TRBD2
length: 14
size: .
DNA: TGTGCCAGCCTTGGGGGGGTAAACACCGGGGAGCTGTTTTTT
CDR3: CASLGGVNTGELFF

J: TRBJ1-1
V: TRBV29-1
D: .
length: 13
size: .
DNA: TGCAGCGTTGCAGGCCCTAATACCTATGAAGCTTTCTTT
CDR3: CSVAGPNTYEAFF

J: TRBJ1-5
V: TRBV19
D: .
length: 15
size: .
DNA: TGTGCCAGTAGCTTGGGGGGGGGTATCAATCAGCCCCAGCATTTT
CDR3: CASSLGGGINQPQHF